The 16 T cell receptor beta chains presented below share a single source sample, sequenced in a study of blood T cell repertoires in COVID-19. Only in-frame clones appear in the TCRdb table, and some are missing; sequencing was by immunoSEQ multiplex PCR. This table holds 90,000 to 120,000 clones, around 90% found once. The sequenced sample was peripheral blood. These receptors were obtained from a woman aged 60-75 years with acute or convalescent COVID-19.

The chain uses TRBV19 and TRBJ2-1, with 10 nucleotides matching TRBD2. This CDR3 region has 16 residues. Germline V gene sequence: CDR1 LNHDA, CDR2 SQIVND (reference sequence). V shed 5 bases, J shed 7 bases, and the junction held 11 bases outside the gene matches. DNA of the CDR3: TGTGCCAGTAGTCTAAGGCCGGGACTAGCGAATAATGAGCAGTTCTTC. Its translation is CASSLRPGLANNEQFF.

V is TRBV30 and J is TRBJ2-5; D is unresolved. The length of the CDR3 is 13 residues. The germline V and J ends were trimmed by 0 bases and 7 bases, with 12 bases remaining between them. Germline assignment: CDR1 GTSNPN and CDR2 SVGIG (reference sequence). The CDR3 is CAWSVMSLGTQYF. In nucleotides, the CDR3 is TGTGCCTGGAGTGTAATGTCACTCGGGACCCAGTACTTC.

The gene calls are TRBV5-1 and TRBJ2-1, with a tentative D call TRBD1 (5 bases). The CDR3 has 14 amino acids. Germline V CDR1 and CDR2: SGHRS, YFSETQ. V dropped 3 bases and J dropped 4 bases, with 11 bases sitting between them. CDR3 bases: TGCGCCAGCAGCTCGGACATTGTTTACAATGAGCAGTTCTTC. It is translated as CASSSDIVYNEQFF.

The table lists this clone with a few counts. This chain links TRBV29-1 with TRBJ1-1; possible D gene TRBD1, 6 bases. The CDR3 runs to 14 residues. The V and J ends lost 3 bases and 0 bases respectively, with 11 bases between them. Germline V lookup: CDR1 SQVTM, CDR2 ANQGSEA. The CDR3 DNA follows: TGCAGCGTTGACCCAGGGACACTGAACACTGAAGCTTTCTTT. It specifies CSVDPGTLNTEAFF.

The rearrangement uses TRBV18 and TRBJ1-2; TRBD1 matches at 8 bases. The CDR3 is made up of 16 amino acids. Germline values: CDR1 KGHSH, CDR2 LQKENI. J gave up 0 bases and V 2 bases, and 5 bases lay outside the gene matches. The CDR3 DNA follows: TGTGCCAGCTCACCAAACCCGACAGGGGCTAACTATGGCTACACCTTC. Amino acid sequence: CASSPNPTGANYGYTF.

The genes are TRBV18 and TRBJ2-1; no reliable D call. The CDR3 loop spans 14 amino acids. Germline V gene lookup returns CDR1 KGHSH and CDR2 LQKENI. Between the trimmed V and J ends, which lost 3 bases and 4 bases, there was a span of 10 bases. CDR3 bases: TGTGCCAGCTCACCGGCCCTAGATTACAATGAGCAGTTCTTC. Translating it yields CASSPALDYNEQFF.

The J gene is TRBJ2-1, the V gene TRBV28; D is possibly TRBD2 (6 bases). V lost 5 bases to trimming and J lost 2 bases, with 19 bases between them. CDR3 length: 17 residues. Germline CDR1 reads MDHEN; CDR2 reads SYDVKM. CDR3 DNA sequence: TGTGCCAGCAGTCTATTCCGGGAGAGGGTAACCTACAATGAGCAGTTCTTC. It specifies CASSLFRERVTYNEQFF. Filled out from reference TRBV28 and TRBJ2-1, the complete variable domain reads DVKVTQSSRYLVKRTGEKVFLECVQDMDHENMFWYRQDPGLGLRLIYFSYDVKMKEKGDIPEGYSVSREKKERFSLILESASTNQTSMYLCASSLFRERVTYNEQFFGPGTRLTVL.

This rearrangement joins TRBV9 to TRBJ2-7, with TRBD2 matching over 14 bases. Germline CDR1 SGDLS, CDR2 YYNGEE. The CDR3 has 15 amino acids. The V segment lost 3 bases and the J segment 7 bases; nucleotides outside the gene matches: 6. CDR3 nucleotides: TGTGCCAGCAGCGCGGGACTAGCGGGAGTTGGGGAGCAGTACTTC. Protein product: CASSAGLAGVGEQYF.

The chain is built from TRBV7-9 and TRBJ1-1, with D possibly matching TRBD1 (5 bases). The V gene's germline CDR1 is SEHNR and CDR2 FQNEAQ (reference sequence). This CDR3 has 14 amino acids. The ends were cut back, 3 bases at V and 7 bases at J, with 15 bases in the middle. This chain's CDR3 is CASSFRQGSNEAFF. The CDR3 coding sequence is TGTGCCAGCAGCTTCCGGCAGGGCAGTAATGAAGCTTTCTTT. The entire variable domain, with the rest obtained from reference TRBV7-9 and TRBJ1-1, is as follows: DTGVSQNPRHKITKRGQNVTFRCDPISEHNRLYWYRQTLGQGPEFLTYFQNEAQLEKSRLLSDRFSAERPKGSFSTLEIQRTEQGDSAMYLCASSFRQGSNEAFFGQGTRLTVV.

This clone was recorded a few times. This sequence joins TRBV4-2 and TRBJ2-1; TRBD2 aligns across 14 bases. The CDR3 spans 20 residues. Germline lookup yields CDR1 LGHNA and CDR2 YNFKEQ. After removal of 7 bases from V and 0 bases from J, the junction contained 14 bases not matched to a gene. CDR3 residues: CASKQGGLAGGGSSYNEQFF. For the CDR3, the DNA is TGTGCCAGCAAGCAGGGTGGACTAGCGGGAGGTGGGAGCTCCTACAATGAGCAGTTCTTC.

The V and J genes are TRBV3-1 (or the pseudogene TRBV3-2) and TRBJ1-1, with 7 bases lining up with TRBD1. J was trimmed by 4 bases and V by 4 bases; bases with no gene match: 3. Germline V gene lookup returns CDR1 LGHDT and CDR2 YNNKEL (reference sequence). This CDR3 region has 13 residues. The CDR3 protein is CASSPGQSTEAFF. CDR3 sequence (DNA): TGTGCCAGCAGCCCGGGACAGTCCACTGAAGCTTTCTTT.

The rearrangement joins TRBV7-9 to TRBJ1-2; D gene ambiguous. The germline V and J ends were trimmed by 2 bases and 4 bases, with 11 bases remaining between them. Germline V gene lookup returns CDR1 SEHNR and CDR2 FQNEAQ (reference sequence). The CDR3 has 14 residues. This CDR3 is CASSLSMGSYGYTF. CDR3 DNA sequence: TGTGCCAGCAGCTTAAGCATGGGGAGCTATGGCTACACCTTC.

V gene TRBV9 combines with J gene TRBJ1-5; TRBD1 is a possible D gene (5 bases). Trimming removed 0 bases at V and 0 bases at J, with 10 bases between. The CDR3 length is 16 residues. The germline CDR1 and CDR2 sequences are SGDLS and YYNGEE. CDR3 coding DNA: TGTGCCAGCAGCGTAGATTCGGGGGGTAGCAATCAGCCCCAGCATTTT. Translating gives CASSVDSGGSNQPQHF.

The gene calls are TRBV9 and TRBJ1-1, with D maybe TRBD1 (5 bases). CDR1 is SGDLS and CDR2 is YYNGEE in the germline V gene. The CDR3 is 17 residues long. Trimming cost V 0 bases and J 0 bases, with 15 bases left between them. The CDR3 bases are TGTGCCAGCAGCGTAGCTACTCCCACAGGTCTGAACACTGAAGCTTTCTTT. Its translation is CASSVATPTGLNTEAFF.

The CDR3 sequence is CASSFGTSAKSTDTQYF. The CDR3 DNA sequence: TGTGCCAGCAGCTTCGGGACTAGCGCGAAGAGCACAGATACGCAGTATTTT. This chain joins TRBV13 and TRBJ2-3, with 10 bases aligning to TRBD2. The CDR3 covers 17 residues. CDR1 is PRHDT, CDR2 FYEKMQ, per germline (reference sequence). V shed 3 bases and J 0 bases; nucleotides not matched to a gene: 6.

This clone came up once. V is TRBV5-5 and J is TRBJ2-2; the D is unclear. There are 15 residues in the CDR3. Germline V gene data show CDR1 as SGHKS and CDR2 as YYEKEE (reference sequence). V dropped 1 base and J dropped 1 base, with 8 bases sitting between them. Here the CDR3 DNA reads TGTGCCAGCAGCTTGATTCAGATGAACACCGGGGAGCTGTTTTTT. Amino acid sequence: CASSLIQMNTGELFF.